The sequence of this TCR beta chain was determined in a study of OX40 agonist ivuxolimab in advanced cancers. Findings of the study overall: Expanded clones tended on average to be more numerous among CD8+ T cells than CD4+.

Only in-frame clones appear in the TCRdb table, and some are missing; sequencing was by immunoSEQ multiplex PCR. The sample contains tens of thousands of clones, 84% of which appear only once. This CDR3 comprises 16 residues. The V gene end was trimmed by 4 bases and the J gene end by 10 bases; junction bases not matched to a gene: 14. The germline V gene encodes CDR1 MNHNS and CDR2 SASEGT. A remark on this clone: Its antigen is still unknown.

This chain uses TRBV6-1 with TRBJ2-2; 8 bases are a match to TRBD1. The clonotype comes from an adult with an advanced solid tumor such as melanoma, head and neck, liver or kidney cancer. Here the sequenced sample was CD4+ or CD8+ T cells sorted from blood, taken in a trial of the OX40 agonist ivuxolimab. The CDR3 is CASSGRDRLLEEELFF. In DNA, the CDR3 is TGTGCCAGCAGTGGCCGGGACAGGCTGTTGGAGGAGGAGCTGTTTTTT.